This TCR beta chain was captured by sequencing in a study of glioma-infiltrating T cells. Study-level findings and limits: Above-expected tissue-blood divergence occurred in all gliomas, most in low-grade ones.

Using RNA template, CDR3s of TCR alpha and beta were amplified with iRepertoire arm-PCR. In TCRdb, the multiplex PCR reads were re-called with MiXCR into one record per CDR3 protein. Of about 140,000 distinct CDR3 sequences listed, about 39% are singletons. Trimming removed 0 bases from V and 0 bases from J, with 12 bases in between. The germline gives CDR1 DFQATT, CDR2 SNEGSKA (reference sequence). This CDR3 comprises 15 residues. Only a few counts were recorded for this clonotype. Antigen unknown. This receptor was taken from a human donor with low-grade glioma or glioblastoma, undergoing nonglioma brain surgery, or in good health (not recorded which). The sample consisted of glioma tissue, nonneoplastic brain tissue, or PBMCs (not recorded which). V and J are TRBV20-1 and TRBJ2-7, with a tentative D call TRBD2 (6 bases). The CDR3 DNA sequence: TGCAGTGCTAGAGATCGCGGGGAAAGCTCCTACGAGCAGTACTTC. It translates to CSARDRGESSYEQYF.